The text below deals with one TCR beta chain. The specificity of this receptor is unknown. Just one base apart from a much larger clone, this may be a read error. The time point label of this sample denotes: newly diagnosed GD, antithyroid drugs for less than 3 months. For both TCR sequencing and RNA sequencing, RNA was extracted from PBMCs in TRIzol. The diagnosis of Graves' disease was made according to American Thyroid Association guidelines. Patients for the study were recruited at an endocrinology department in Xi'an, China. Each patient gave approximately 10 milliliters of peripheral blood, collected in an EDTA anticoagulant tube. Ficoll Paque Plus density gradient separation was used to isolate PBMCs, and no additional T cell sorting was done. An Agilent 2100 Bioanalyzer and agarose gel were used to check RNA quality, and a NanoDrop 2000 was used to measure RNA concentration. Via the germline V gene, CDR1 is KGHDR and CDR2 SFDVKD. Its CDR3 holds 13 amino acids, cysteine through phenylalanine. Kept here is only the CDR3 DNA, which spans 39 bases and is read in frame from base 1.

The data belong to a study of regulatory T cells in long-lasting Graves disease (dated by TCRdb to 2020 to 2023). General notes on the study: Antithyroid drugs had been taken for less than 3 months by newly diagnosed Graves' disease patients. Patients with persistent Graves' disease were compared with patients with newly diagnosed Graves' disease using TCR sequencing and RNA sequencing of peripheral blood. The study took place in China and was registered as a clinical trial. TCR sequencing covered roughly 13 persistent and roughly 20 newly diagnosed Graves' disease patients, some 35 samples in total.

The paper as a whole reports these results and caveats: Sequencing and analysis were restricted to the TCR beta chain. The small sample size was acknowledged by the authors as a limitation that may reduce accuracy. Because the primary lesion, thyroid tissue, could not be accessed, the study looked at peripheral blood alone. Persistent Graves' disease patients showed lower TCR Shannon entropy and fewer highly expanded clones than newly diagnosed patients, suggesting clonal expansion. TRBV28, TRBJ1-2 and TRBJ2-5 were preferentially used in persistent disease, while TRBV20-1 and TRBJ2-1 were favored in newly diagnosed disease. Patients with persistent disease shared more public clonotypes (around 2,500) than newly diagnosed patients did (roughly 970).

Preparation of the library involved multiplex PCR. These reads were obtained on an Illumina HiSeq 4000. TCR beta libraries were built with iRepertoire HTBI primers and Arm-PCR amplification of CDR3 regions. Before sequencing, the PCR products went through gel purification. Turning to the authors' computational methods: Gene usage analysis of CDR3 amino acid clonotypes relied on the roughly 58 TRBV and about 15 TRBJ segments identified across samples. Filtered high-quality paired reads were merged into contigs using COPE and FqMerger. BLAST was used to align contigs to IMGT TRBV, TRBD and TRBJ reference genes, with CDR3 defined following IMGT. Highly expanded clones were defined as clonotypes with a frequency above 0.1%. Shannon entropy served as the measure of repertoire diversity, while the Gini coefficient captured V-J evenness. Public clonotypes were defined as clonotypes shared by more than one individual. The public reads were reanalyzed by TCRdb: fastp trimming at Q25, MiXCR alignment, in-frame beta chains only. CDR3 protein duplicates are merged, each entry listing the most common genes and DNA. The V and J calls reflect TCRdb's pipeline rather than the authors' work. This sample holds approximately 400,000 distinct CDR3 sequences; less than 20% were observed only once. The ten largest clones take up 22% of the sample.

The TCR originated in a female donor with Graves disease. The sequence links TRBV24-1 to TRBJ2-4; matching of 6 bases hints at TRBD1 as the D gene. This specimen consisted of peripheral blood mononuclear cells (PBMCs), obtained at new diagnosis, from a patient treated with antithyroid drugs. The CDR3 protein is CATSASFGDIRYF. The base sequence is TGTGCCACCAGTGCTTCATTTGGGGACATTCGGTACTTC.